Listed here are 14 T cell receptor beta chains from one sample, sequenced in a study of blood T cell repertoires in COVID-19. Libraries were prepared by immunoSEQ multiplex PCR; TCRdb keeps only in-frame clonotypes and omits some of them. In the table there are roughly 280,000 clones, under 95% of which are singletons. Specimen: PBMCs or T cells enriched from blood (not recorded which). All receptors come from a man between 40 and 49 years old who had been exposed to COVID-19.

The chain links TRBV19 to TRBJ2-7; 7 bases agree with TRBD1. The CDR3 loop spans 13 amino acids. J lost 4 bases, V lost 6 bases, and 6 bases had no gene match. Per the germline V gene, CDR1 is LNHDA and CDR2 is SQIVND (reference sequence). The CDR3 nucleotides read TGTGCCAGTAGCCGCTCGGACAGGTACGAGCAGTACTTC. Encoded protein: CASSRSDRYEQYF.

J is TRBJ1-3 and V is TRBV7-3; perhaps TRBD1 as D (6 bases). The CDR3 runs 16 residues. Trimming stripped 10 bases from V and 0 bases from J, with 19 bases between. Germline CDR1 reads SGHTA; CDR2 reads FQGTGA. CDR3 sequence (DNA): TGTGCCATCCAAAATTTTACAGGGAGCTCTGGAAACACCATATATTTT. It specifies CAIQNFTGSSGNTIYF.

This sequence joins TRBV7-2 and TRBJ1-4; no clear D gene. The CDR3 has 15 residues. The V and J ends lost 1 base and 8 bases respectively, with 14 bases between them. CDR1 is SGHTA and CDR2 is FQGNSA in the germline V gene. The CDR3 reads CASSLGGVLGEKLFF. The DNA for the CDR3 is TGTGCCAGCAGCTTAGGCGGGGTCCTCGGGGAAAAACTGTTTTTT.

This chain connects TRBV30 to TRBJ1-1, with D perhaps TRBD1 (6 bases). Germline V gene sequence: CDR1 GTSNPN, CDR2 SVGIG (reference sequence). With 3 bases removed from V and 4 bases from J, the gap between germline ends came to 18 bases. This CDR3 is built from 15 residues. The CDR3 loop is CAWRSSPGVGTEAFF. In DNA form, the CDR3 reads TGTGCCTGGAGATCGTCGCCAGGGGTGGGCACTGAAGCTTTCTTT.

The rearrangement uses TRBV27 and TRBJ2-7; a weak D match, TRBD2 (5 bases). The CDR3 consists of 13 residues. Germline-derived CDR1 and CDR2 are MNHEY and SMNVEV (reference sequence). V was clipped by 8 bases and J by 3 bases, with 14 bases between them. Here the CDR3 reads CASRGLSNYEQYF. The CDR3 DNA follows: TGTGCCAGCCGCGGACTGTCAAACTACGAGCAGTACTTC.

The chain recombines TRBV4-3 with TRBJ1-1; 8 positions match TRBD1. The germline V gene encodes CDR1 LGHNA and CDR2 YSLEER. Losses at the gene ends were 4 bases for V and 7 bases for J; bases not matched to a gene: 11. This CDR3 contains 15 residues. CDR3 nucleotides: TGCGCCAGCAGCCTTAGAGGGACAGGAGGAAATGAAGCTTTCTTT. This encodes CASSLRGTGGNEAFF.

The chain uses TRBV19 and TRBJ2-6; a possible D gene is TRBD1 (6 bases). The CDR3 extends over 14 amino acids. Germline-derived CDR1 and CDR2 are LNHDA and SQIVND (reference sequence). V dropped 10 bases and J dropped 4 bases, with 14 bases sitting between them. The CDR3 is CATSRGQGANVLTF. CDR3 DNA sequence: TGTGCCACCTCCAGGGGACAAGGGGCCAACGTCCTGACTTTC.

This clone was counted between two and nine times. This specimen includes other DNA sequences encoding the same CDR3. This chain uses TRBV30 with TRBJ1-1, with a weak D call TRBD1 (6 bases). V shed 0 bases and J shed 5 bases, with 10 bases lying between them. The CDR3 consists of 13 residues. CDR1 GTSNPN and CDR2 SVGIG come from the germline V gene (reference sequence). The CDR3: CAWSVLGGTEAFF. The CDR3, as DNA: TGTGCCTGGAGTGTACTAGGGGGAACTGAAGCTTTCTTT.

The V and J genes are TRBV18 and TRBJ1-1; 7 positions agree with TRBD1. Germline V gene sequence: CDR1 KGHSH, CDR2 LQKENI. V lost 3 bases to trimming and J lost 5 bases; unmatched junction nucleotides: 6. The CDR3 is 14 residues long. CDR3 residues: CASSPTSGGTEAFF. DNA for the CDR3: TGTGCCAGCTCACCTACCTCAGGGGGAACTGAAGCTTTCTTT. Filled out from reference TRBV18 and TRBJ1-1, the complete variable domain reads NAGVMQNPRHLVRRRGQEARLRCSPMKGHSHVYWYRQLPEEGLKFMVYLQKENIIDESGMPKERFSAEFPKEGPSILRIQQVVRGDSAAYFCASSPTSGGTEAFFGQGTRLTVV.

CDR3 in amino acids: CASSSDPLSNQPQHF. The CDR3 coding sequence is TGTGCCAGCAGCAGCGACCCTCTTTCCAATCAGCCCCAGCATTTT. The chain carries TRBV11-2 and TRBJ1-5; no clear D. The CDR3 sequence is 15 residues long. V lost 5 bases and J 3 bases, leaving 14 bases between the germline ends. Germline lookup yields CDR1 SGHAT and CDR2 FQNNGV.

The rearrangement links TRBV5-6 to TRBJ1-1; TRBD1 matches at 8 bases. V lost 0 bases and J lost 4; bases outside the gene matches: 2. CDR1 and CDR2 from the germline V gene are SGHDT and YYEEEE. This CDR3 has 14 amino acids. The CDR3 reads CASSLGDRGTEAFF. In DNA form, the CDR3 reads TGTGCCAGCAGCTTGGGAGACAGGGGCACTGAAGCTTTCTTT.

The CDR3 reads CASSLTGARGPKNIQYF. The CDR3 DNA is TGTGCCAGCAGTTTAACAGGGGCCCGCGGGCCCAAAAACATTCAGTACTTC. This chain uses TRBV28 with TRBJ2-4, with 7 bases lining up with TRBD1. The junction had 9 bases not matched to a gene; V was cut back by 2 bases and J by 2 bases. The CDR3 sequence is 17 residues long. The germline CDR1 and CDR2 sequences are MDHEN and SYDVKM.

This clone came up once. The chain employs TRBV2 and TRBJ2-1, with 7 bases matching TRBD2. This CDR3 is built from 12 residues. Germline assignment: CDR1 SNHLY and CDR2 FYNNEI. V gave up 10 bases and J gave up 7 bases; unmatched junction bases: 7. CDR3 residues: CANKGRANEQFF. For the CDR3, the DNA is TGTGCCAACAAGGGGAGGGCAAATGAGCAGTTCTTC.

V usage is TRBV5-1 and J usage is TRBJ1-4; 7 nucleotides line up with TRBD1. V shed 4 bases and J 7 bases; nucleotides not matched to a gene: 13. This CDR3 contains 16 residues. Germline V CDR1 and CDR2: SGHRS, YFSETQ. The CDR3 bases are TGCGCCAGCAGCGTCGCCCCAGGGGCAGGGGGTGAAAAACTGTTTTTT. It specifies CASSVAPGAGGEKLFF.